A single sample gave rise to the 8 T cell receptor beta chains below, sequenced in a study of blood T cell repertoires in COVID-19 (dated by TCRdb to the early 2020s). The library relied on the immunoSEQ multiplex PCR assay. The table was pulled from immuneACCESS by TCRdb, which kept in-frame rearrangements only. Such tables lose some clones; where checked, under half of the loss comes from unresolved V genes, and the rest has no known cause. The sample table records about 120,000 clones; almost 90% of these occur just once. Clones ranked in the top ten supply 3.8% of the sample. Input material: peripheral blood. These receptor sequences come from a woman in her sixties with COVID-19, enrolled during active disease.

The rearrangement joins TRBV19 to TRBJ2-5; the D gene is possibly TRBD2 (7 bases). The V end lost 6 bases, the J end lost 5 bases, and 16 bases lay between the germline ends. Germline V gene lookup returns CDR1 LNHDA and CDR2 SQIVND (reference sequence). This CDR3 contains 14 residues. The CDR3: CASRDSGGRETQYF. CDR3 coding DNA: TGTGCCAGTAGGGACTCGGGGGGCCGGGAGACCCAGTACTTC.

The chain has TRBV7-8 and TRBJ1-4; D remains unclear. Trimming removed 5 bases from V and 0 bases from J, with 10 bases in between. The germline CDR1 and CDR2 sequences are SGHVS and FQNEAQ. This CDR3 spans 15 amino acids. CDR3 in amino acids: CASSRVEATNEKLFF. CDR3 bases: TGTGCCAGCAGCCGCGTCGAGGCAACTAATGAAAAACTGTTTTTT.

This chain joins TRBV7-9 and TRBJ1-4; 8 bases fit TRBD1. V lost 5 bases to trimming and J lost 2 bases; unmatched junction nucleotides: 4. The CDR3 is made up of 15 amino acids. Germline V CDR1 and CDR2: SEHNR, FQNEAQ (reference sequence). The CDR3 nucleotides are TGTGCCAGCAGCGTCCGGACAGGGACTAATGAAAAACTGTTTTTT. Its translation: CASSVRTGTNEKLFF.

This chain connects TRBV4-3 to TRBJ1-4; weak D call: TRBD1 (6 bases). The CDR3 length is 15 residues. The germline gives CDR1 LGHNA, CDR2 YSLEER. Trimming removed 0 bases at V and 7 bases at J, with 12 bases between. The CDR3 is CASSQDTGWGEKLFF. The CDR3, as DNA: TGCGCCAGCAGCCAAGACACAGGGTGGGGTGAAAAACTGTTTTTT.

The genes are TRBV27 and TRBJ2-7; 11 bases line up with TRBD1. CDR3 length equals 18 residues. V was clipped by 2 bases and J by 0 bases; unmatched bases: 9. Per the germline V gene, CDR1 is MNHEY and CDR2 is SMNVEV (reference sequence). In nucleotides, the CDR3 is TGTGCCAGCAGTTTACTGGGACAGGGGGACCCGCTCTCCTACGAGCAGTACTTC. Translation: CASSLLGQGDPLSYEQYF.

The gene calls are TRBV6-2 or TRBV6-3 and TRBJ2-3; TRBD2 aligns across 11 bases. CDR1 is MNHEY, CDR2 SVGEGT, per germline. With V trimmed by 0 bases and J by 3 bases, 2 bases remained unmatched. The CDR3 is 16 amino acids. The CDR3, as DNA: TGTGCCAGCAGTTACTCCGCTAGCGGGGGGACAGATACGCAGTATTTT. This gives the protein CASSYSASGGTDTQYF.

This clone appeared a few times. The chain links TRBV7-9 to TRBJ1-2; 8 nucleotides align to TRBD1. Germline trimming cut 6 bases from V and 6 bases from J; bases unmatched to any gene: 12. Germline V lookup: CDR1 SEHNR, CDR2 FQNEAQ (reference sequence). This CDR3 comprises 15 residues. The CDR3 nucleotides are TGTGCCAGCAGTCGTACGGGACAGGCCTCCAATGGCTACACCTTC. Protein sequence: CASSRTGQASNGYTF.

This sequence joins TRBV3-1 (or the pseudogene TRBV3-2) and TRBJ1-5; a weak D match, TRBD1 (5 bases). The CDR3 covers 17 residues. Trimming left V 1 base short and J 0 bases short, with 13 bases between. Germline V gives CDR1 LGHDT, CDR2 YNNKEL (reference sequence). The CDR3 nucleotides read TGTGCCAGCAGCCAAGTACCGCAGGGCGATAGCAATCAGCCCCAGCATTTT. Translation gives CASSQVPQGDSNQPQHF.